The present T cell receptor beta chain was sequenced within a study of beta chain features in type 1 diabetes. Study findings and constraints: More deletions and fewer insertions at VDJ junctions were found in patients with type 1 diabetes. Cells carrying high TCR expression could end up over-represented when cDNA is sequenced.

Germline loops: CDR1 SGHNT, CDR2 YENEEA. The CDR3 contains 15 residues. V was pared by 2 bases and J by 0 bases, with 9 bases between. Expressed TCRB transcripts got sequenced, as all isolated RNA was reverse transcribed. Only in-frame clones appear in the TCRdb table, and some are missing; sequencing was by immunoSEQ multiplex PCR. The sample yields about 620,000 clones, roughly 15% seen once. Regarding this clone: As yet, its antigen is unknown.

V and J are TRBV11-3 and TRBJ2-3; D might be TRBD2 (6 bases). This TCR was sampled from a man younger than 35 in good health. The specimen was naive CD4+ T cells from blood. The CDR3, as DNA: TGTGCCAGCAGCTTAATGGCGGGAAGCACAGATACGCAGTATTTT. This gives the protein CASSLMAGSTDTQYF.